The clone carrying this TCR beta chain was observed a handful of times. Its antigen is undetermined. The entry originates in a study of OX40 agonist ivuxolimab in advanced cancers. Study background: The group had a mean age of 60 years, ranged from roughly 23 to 90, and was roughly 80% male. Whole-study results and caveats: At 0.1 to 3.0 mg/kg, CD4+ and CD8+ blood T cells expanded clonally by week 6. Normalized T-cell clonal expansion was also low in a subset of nonresponders.

Using immunoSEQ multiplex PCR, the repertoire was profiled, and TCRdb retains in-frame clones only, with some absent. The sample lists about 79,000 clones, approximately 88% occurring once. The CDR3 has 13 residues. CDR1 SGHDN and CDR2 FVKESK come from the germline V gene. V was clipped by 2 bases and J by 1 base, with 5 bases between them. This TCR came from an adult with an advanced solid tumor such as melanoma, head and neck, liver or kidney cancer. Sequencing used CD4+ or CD8+ T cells sorted from blood, obtained in a trial of the OX40 agonist ivuxolimab. V is TRBV14 and J is TRBJ1-1, with no clear D. Written as DNA, the CDR3 is TGTGCCAGCAGCCAAACATCGAACACTGAAGCTTTCTTT. It specifies CASSQTSNTEAFF.